The source of this T cell receptor (beta chain) is a study of cytomegalovirus exposure and HLA in healthy donors. Turning to the study itself: Of some 360 genotyped donors, about 81% clustered with self-reported Caucasian donors. Regarding the study as a whole: Segments of the TCR beta V type were, in most cases, productive about 87% or about 30% of the time in an earlier analysis. Across all donors, roughly uniform sequencing depth was an assumption of the presence/absence analyses. TCR beta chains numbering 164 were designated cytomegalovirus-associated.

Primers for the PCR totalled 60 Vbeta and 13 Jbeta. Assay used: immunoSEQ multiplex PCR; TCRdb lists only in-frame clones, some missing. The sample shows some 200,000 clones, 81% of them seen only once. Turning to this clone: Its target is not known.

V shed 2 bases and J shed 5 bases, with 4 bases lying between them. Per germline, CDR1 SGHRS and CDR2 YFSETQ. The CDR3 spans 11 residues. The chain recombines TRBV5-1 with TRBJ2-5, with no clear D. Sequenced: PBMCs. The origin of this receptor is a man aged 50 or older in good health and CMV-seronegative. The CDR3 reads CASSFLETQYF. The CDR3 DNA sequence: TGCGCCAGCAGCTTCTTGGAGACCCAGTACTTC. Supplemented by reference TRBV5-1 and TRBJ2-5, the full variable domain reads KAGVTQTPRYLIKTRGQQVTLSCSPISGHRSVSWYQQTPGQGLQFLFEYFSETQRNKGNFPGRFSGRQFSNSRSEMNVSTLELGDSALYLCASSFLETQYFGPGTRLLVL.